This T cell receptor (beta chain) originates from a study of regulatory T cells. Study-wide findings and caveats: In CD3G-deficient patients, conventional CD4+ T cells were enriched for hydrophobic CDR3 residues at positions 6 and 7. In patients, unique TRB V-J pairs were restricted and V/J usage skewed, especially in Tregs.

With respect to this clone: Its specificity is not known.

Amplification used 52 TRBV primers and 13 TRBJ primers. Some clones are missing from TCRdb's copy, which holds only in-frame ones; the method was immunoSEQ multiplex PCR. The sample has about 23,000 clones; about 88% are singletons. All CD3G-deficient patients showed autoimmunity, more severe in two. At testing, patients were 2 to 39 years old, with reduced naive and increased memory T-cell proportions. Regulatory (CD25-high CD127-low) and conventional (CD25-low CD127-high) CD4+ T cells were sorted separately. Sequenced sample: conventional CD4+ T cells sorted from blood. This TCR derives from a child under 18 with CD3G deficiency.

This CDR3 reads CASSLLGGSSGNTIYF. The CDR3 DNA follows: TGTGCCAGCAGCTTACTGGGGGGTTCCTCTGGAAACACCATATATTTT. The chain is built from TRBV7-3 and TRBJ1-3, with D perhaps matching TRBD1 (5 bases). The ends were cut back, 2 bases at V and 0 bases at J, with 11 bases in the middle. Germline-derived CDR1 and CDR2 are SGHTA and FQGTGA. This CDR3 has 16 amino acids.